This T cell receptor (beta chain) was profiled in a study of blood T cell repertoires in COVID-19 (dated by TCRdb to 2020 to 2021). For context, the study as a whole: The collaborator samples originated in the United States, Italy and Spain and spanned the acute and convalescent phases of COVID-19. The material from the prospective study consisted of cDNA or gDNA derived from T cells, B-cell-depleted T cells, or PBMCs. Subjects who had been exposed to COVID-19, were actively infected with it, or had recovered from it provided the deeply sampled blood TCRbeta repertoires that made up the dataset. The repertoires were released in a freely available public database meant as a resource for research on the immune response to SARS-CoV-2. Samples were obtained from the ongoing ImmuneRACE study (first 160 participants) and from some 1,200 subjects provided by 6 global collaborators. Sample metadata almost always included a de-identified subject ID, COVID-19 status, age in years and sex. Where HLA class I and class II types were available, the types were taken from metadata supplied by the sample provider, not from assay-based typing. Here is what the overall study found, with its caveats: How much clinical and demographic metadata was included differed by source and by participant, and the metadata was provided uncurated.

TCRbeta CDR3 regions were amplified from genomic DNA using the immunoSEQ Assay, a bias-controlled multiplex PCR. The paper's processing steps were these. The number of nucleated cells in each sample was estimated from the amplification of reference gene primers within the assay. To quantify the absolute abundance of each unique TCRbeta CDR3 rearrangement, sequence reads were collapsed and filtered. Productive Simpson clonality was computed per sample as the square root of Simpson's diversity index over productive rearrangements. TCRdb mirrors the immuneACCESS table, restricted to in-frame sequences. Some clones are absent from its copies; in checked studies, under half trace to an unresolved V gene, and the reason for the others is unknown. For V, J and clone size, that table is used; D and trimming come from the DNA. The sample table contains roughly 200,000 clones; only one count was recorded for 70% to 90% of them. Together, the top ten hold about 1.5% of the sample.

Note on this clone: Its antigen target is currently unknown. No clone much larger than this one lies a single base away; base qualities are absent.

V and J are truncated by 0 bases and 6 bases respectively, leaving an intervening sequence of 12 bases. Counted from cysteine to phenylalanine, this CDR3 has 15 amino acids. Only the CDR3 DNA stays, 45 bases, in frame from base 1. In the germline V gene, CDR1 corresponds to MGHRA and CDR2 to YSYEKL. Whole blood was collected in K2EDTA tubes by collaborating institutions according to the institutions' own protocols. For TCRbeta analysis, collaborators shipped samples in one of three forms: frozen whole blood, isolated PBMCs, or DNA extracted from either of those sample types. The TCR comes from a man younger than 35 with active or convalescent COVID-19. The sample taken for sequencing was peripheral blood. This chain joins TRBV4-1 to TRBJ2-1; a tentative D match to TRBD1 spans 6 bases. The CDR3 sequence is CASSQDQGTTNEQFF. Here is the DNA: TGCGCCAGCAGCCAAGATCAGGGGACAACCAATGAGCAGTTCTTC.